This T cell receptor beta chain stems from a study of blood T cell repertoires in COVID-19. Study details: From T cells, B-cell-depleted T cells, or PBMCs came the material, which was cDNA or gDNA.

Looked up from germline, CDR1 is LNHDA and CDR2 is SQIVND (reference sequence). The CDR3 has 15 residues. Trimming removed 4 bases from V and 2 bases from J, with 12 bases in between. This clone was detected only once. Clinical histories supplied by participants themselves formed the basis of cohort assignment. Clones were sequenced by immunoSEQ multiplex PCR, and TCRdb holds only the in-frame ones, with some missing. Of about 200,000 clones in the sample, roughly 87% are singletons; the top ten hold more than 2%. The receptor was isolated from a woman in her twenties or thirties who had recovered from COVID-19. The chain employs TRBV19 and TRBJ1-5; D perhaps matches TRBD1 (5 bases). Sequences were obtained from PBMCs or T cells enriched from blood (not recorded which). Written as DNA, the CDR3 is TGTGCCAGTAGTAAACGGGGGAGAGGCAATCAGCCCCAGCATTTT. As protein: CASSKRGRGNQPQHF.